Reported below is one T cell receptor beta chain. The germline gives CDR1 MGHRA, CDR2 YSYEKL. CDR3 size: 15 residues. Trimming took off 2 bases at V and 5 bases at J, with 15 bases between the two ends. The record originates from a study of cytomegalovirus exposure and HLA in healthy donors. The PCR employed 60 Vbeta primers together with 13 Jbeta primers. The protocol was immunoSEQ multiplex PCR, while the TCRdb copy is restricted to in-frame clones and leaves out a portion. The sample has some 120,000 clones, 60% to 85% seen once. The sequencing input was PBMCs. This clonotype was sampled from a woman aged 40 to 55 in good health and CMV-seronegative. V is TRBV4-1 and J is TRBJ2-5; D gene uncertain. The CDR3 DNA reads as TGCGCCAGCAGCCAACAGGCCACCCGCCGGGAGACCCAGTACTTC. Translation: CASSQQATRRETQYF.